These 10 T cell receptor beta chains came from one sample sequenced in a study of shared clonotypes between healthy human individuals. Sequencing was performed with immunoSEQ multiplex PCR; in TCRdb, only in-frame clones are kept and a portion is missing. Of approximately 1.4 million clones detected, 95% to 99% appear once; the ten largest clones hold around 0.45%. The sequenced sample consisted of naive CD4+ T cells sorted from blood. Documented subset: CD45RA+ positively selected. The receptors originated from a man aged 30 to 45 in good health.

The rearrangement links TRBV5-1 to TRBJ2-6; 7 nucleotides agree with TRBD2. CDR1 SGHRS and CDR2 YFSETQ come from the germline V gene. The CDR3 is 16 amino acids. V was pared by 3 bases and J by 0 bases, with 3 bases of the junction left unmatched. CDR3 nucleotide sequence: TGCGCCAGCAGCTCGCGGGGGACCTCTGGGGCCAACGTCCTGACTTTC. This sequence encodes CASSSRGTSGANVLTF.

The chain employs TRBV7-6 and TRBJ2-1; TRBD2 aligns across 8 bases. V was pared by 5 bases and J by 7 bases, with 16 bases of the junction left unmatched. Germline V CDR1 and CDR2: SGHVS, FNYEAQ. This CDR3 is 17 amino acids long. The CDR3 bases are TGTGCCAGCAGCAACCCACCGGGGAGCGGGAGATCTAATGAGCAGTTCTTC. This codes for CASSNPPGSGRSNEQFF. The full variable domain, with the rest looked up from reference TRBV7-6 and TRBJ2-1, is GAGVSQSPRYKVTKRGQDVALRCDPISGHVSLYWYRQALGQGPEFLTYFNYEAQQDKSGLPNDRFSAERPEGSISTLTIQRTEQRDSAMYRCASSNPPGSGRSNEQFFGPGTRLTVL.

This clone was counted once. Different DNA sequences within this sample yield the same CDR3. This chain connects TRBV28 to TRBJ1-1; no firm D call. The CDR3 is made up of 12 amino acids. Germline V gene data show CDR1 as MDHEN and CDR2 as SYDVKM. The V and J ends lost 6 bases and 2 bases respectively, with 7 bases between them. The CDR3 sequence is CASRLLNTEAFF. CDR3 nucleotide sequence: TGTGCCAGCAGACTGTTAAACACTGAAGCTTTCTTT.

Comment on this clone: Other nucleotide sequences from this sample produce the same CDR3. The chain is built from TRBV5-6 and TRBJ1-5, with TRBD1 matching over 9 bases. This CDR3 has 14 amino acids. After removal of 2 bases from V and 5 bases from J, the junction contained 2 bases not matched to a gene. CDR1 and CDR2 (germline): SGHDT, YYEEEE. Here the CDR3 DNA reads TGTGCCAGCAGCTTACAGGGGGCACATCAGCCCCAGCATTTT. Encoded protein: CASSLQGAHQPQHF.

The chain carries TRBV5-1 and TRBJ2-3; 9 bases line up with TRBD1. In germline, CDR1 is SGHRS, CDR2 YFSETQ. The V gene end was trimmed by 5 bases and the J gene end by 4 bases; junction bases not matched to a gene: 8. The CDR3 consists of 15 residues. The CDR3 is CASSYLGQGADTQYF. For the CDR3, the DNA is TGCGCCAGCAGTTACCTGGGACAGGGAGCAGATACGCAGTATTTT.

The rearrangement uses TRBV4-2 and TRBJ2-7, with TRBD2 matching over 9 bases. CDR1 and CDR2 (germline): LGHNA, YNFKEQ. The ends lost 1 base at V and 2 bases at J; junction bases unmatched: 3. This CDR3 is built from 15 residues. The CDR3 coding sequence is TGTGCCAGCAGCCAAGCTAGCGGGGAAACCTACGAGCAGTACTTC. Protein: CASSQASGETYEQYF.

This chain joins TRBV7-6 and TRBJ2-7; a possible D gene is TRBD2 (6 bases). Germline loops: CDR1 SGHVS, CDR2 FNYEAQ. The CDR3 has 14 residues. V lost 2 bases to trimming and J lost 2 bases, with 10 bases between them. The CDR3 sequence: CASSLRRAPYEQYF. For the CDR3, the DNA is TGTGCCAGCAGCTTAAGGAGGGCCCCCTACGAGCAGTACTTC.

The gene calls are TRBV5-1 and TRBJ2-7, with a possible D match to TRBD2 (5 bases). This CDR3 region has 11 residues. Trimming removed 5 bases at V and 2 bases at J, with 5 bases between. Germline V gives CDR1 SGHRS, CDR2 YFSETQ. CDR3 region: CASREAYEQYF. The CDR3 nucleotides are TGCGCCAGCAGGGAGGCCTACGAGCAGTACTTC.

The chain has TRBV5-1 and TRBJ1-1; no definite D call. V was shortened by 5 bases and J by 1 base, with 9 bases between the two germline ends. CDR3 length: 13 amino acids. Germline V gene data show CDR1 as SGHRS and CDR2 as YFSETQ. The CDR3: CASSRGGNTEAFF. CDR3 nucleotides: TGCGCCAGCAGTCGGGGAGGGAACACTGAAGCTTTCTTT.

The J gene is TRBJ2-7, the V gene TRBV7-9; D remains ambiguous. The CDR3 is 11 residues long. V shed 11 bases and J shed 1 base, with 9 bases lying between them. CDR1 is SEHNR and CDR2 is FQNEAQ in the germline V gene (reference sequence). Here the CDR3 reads CAVGLSYEQYF. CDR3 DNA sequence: TGTGCCGTAGGGCTATCCTACGAGCAGTACTTC.